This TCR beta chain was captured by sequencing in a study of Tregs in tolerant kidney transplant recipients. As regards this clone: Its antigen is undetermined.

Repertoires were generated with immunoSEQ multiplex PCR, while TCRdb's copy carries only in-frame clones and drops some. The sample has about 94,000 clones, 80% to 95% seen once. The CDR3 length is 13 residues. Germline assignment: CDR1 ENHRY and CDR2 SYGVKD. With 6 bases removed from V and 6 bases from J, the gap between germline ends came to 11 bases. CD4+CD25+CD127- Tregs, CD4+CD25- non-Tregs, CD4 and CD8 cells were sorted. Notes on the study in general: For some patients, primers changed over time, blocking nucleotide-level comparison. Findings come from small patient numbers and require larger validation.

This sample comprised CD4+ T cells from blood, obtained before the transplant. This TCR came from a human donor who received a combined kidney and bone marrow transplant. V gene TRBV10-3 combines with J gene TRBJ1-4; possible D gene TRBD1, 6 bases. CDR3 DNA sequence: TGTGCCATCAGGGCAGGGGTCGATGAAAAACTGTTTTTT. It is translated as CAIRAGVDEKLFF.